This T cell receptor (beta chain) is from a study of CXCR3-negative and CXCR3-positive naive CD8 T cells. Study conclusions and caveats: Naive CXCR3-positive and CXCR3-negative cells shared similar TRBV-TRBJ usage, unlike memory cells. CD5 surface expression was similar among naive subsets, and TCR strength was estimated by inference from TRB CDR3 properties. Much lower diversity was found in memory CD8+ cells, while both naive subsets had comparably high diversity.

With respect to this clonotype: The antigen remains unidentified.

Through 5' RACE with UMI labels, the TRB cDNA libraries were prepared. With the 5' RACE reads reprocessed, TCRdb shows one record per CDR3 protein and no DNA. The sample table sets out tens of thousands of distinct CDR3 sequences. The specimen was naive CXCR3- CD8+ T cells from blood. Subset meaning: CD45RO-CCR7+CD27+CD95- naive CD8+ T cells lacking CXCR3 (TNR3-). This receptor was identified in a human donor in good health. Some clones in this sample may be carry-over from other donors' samples.

This CDR3 is CASSLSSGYQPQHF. This chain links TRBV7-9 with TRBJ1-5. There are 14 residues in the CDR3. Germline assignment: CDR1 SEHNR and CDR2 FQNEAQ (reference sequence). Variable domain in full (rest from reference TRBV7-9 and TRBJ1-5): DTGVSQNPRHKITKRGQNVTFRCDPISEHNRLYWYRQTLGQGPEFLTYFQNEAQLEKSRLLSDRFSAERPKGSFSTLEIQRTEQGDSAMYLCASSLSSGYQPQHFGDGTRLSIL.